Listed here are 2 T cell receptor beta chains from one sample, sequenced in a study of T cell responses to AZD1222 COVID-19 vaccine. Sequenced by immunoSEQ multiplex PCR; TCRdb stores in-frame clones only, minus some. The sample lists around 78,000 clones; around 90% were seen once. Source: peripheral blood, taken on day 0 of AZD1222 vaccination. The source is an adult in good health.

This chain joins TRBV7-9 and TRBJ2-1; 8 nucleotides align to TRBD1. This CDR3 spans 15 amino acids. Trimming removed 8 bases from V and 8 bases from J; junction bases left unmatched: 14. Germline loops: CDR1 SEHNR, CDR2 FQNEAQ (reference sequence). CDR3 sequence: CASLLTGGVTHEQFF. CDR3 sequence (DNA): TGTGCCAGCCTTCTTACAGGGGGAGTTACCCATGAGCAGTTCTTC.

The chain recombines TRBV25-1 with TRBJ1-4; unclear D gene. The germline V gene encodes CDR1 MGHDK and CDR2 SYGVNS. The CDR3 is 13 residues long. Trimming took off 6 bases at V and 5 bases at J, with 10 bases between the two ends. CDR3 sequence: CASRGRLNEKLFF. In DNA, the CDR3 is TGTGCCAGCAGAGGCAGGTTAAATGAAAAACTGTTTTTT.